Listed below are T cell receptor beta chains from one sample, sequenced in a study of control samples from healthy donors and cancer patients. Profiled with immunoSEQ multiplex PCR; TCRdb holds only in-frame clones, not every one. The sample holds approximately 150,000 clones, 75% to 95% seen once. The specimen sequenced was blood. These receptors were obtained from a man younger than 45 in good health. Both conserved end residues are part of each CDR3. The D gene is left open where the match is weak. A clone size is listed for some rows: how often the clone was seen (once, few, many), or a class if it is expanded.

clone_size,v_call,d_call,j_call,cdr3_nt,cdr3_aa
-,TRBV5-1,TRBD2,TRBJ2-1,TGCGCCAGCAGTGATGAGCGGGGGGCGTACAATGAGCAGTTCTTC,CASSDERGAYNEQFF
-,TRBV5-5,TRBD1,TRBJ1-1,TGTGCCAGCAACGACAGGGGGCTCCGGTTTGAAGCTTTCTTT,CASNDRGLRFEAFF
-,TRBV19,-,TRBJ1-2,TGTGCCAGTAGTCCCCGGGTTAACTATGGCTACACCTTC,CASSPRVNYGYTF
-,TRBV27,TRBD1,TRBJ2-7,TGTGCCAGCAGCCCAGGGACAGGCGGCTACGAGCAGTACTTC,CASSPGTGGYEQYF
-,TRBV2,-,TRBJ1-1,TGTGCCAGCAGGGACACCCCGAACACTGAAGCTTTCTTT,CASRDTPNTEAFF
-,TRBV7-9,TRBD1,TRBJ1-2,TGTGCCAGCAGCTTAGAGACGACAGGGGGCGGTGGCTACACCTTC,CASSLETTGGGGYTF
-,TRBV5-1,TRBD1,TRBJ2-1,TGCGCCAGCAGCTGGACAGGGGGGTACAATGAGCAGTTCTTC,CASSWTGGYNEQFF
-,TRBV9,TRBD2,TRBJ2-7,TGTGCCAGCAGCGCATGGACTAGCGGGGGGTTCGAGCAGTACTTC,CASSAWTSGGFEQYF
-,TRBV3-1/TRBV3-2,-,TRBJ1-2,TGTGCCAGCAGCCACGGGACAAACTATGGCTACACCTTC,CASSHGTNYGYTF
-,TRBV30,-,TRBJ1-1,TGTGCCTGGAGTGTAAGTCGGGACACTGAAGCTTTCTTT,CAWSVSRDTEAFF
-,TRBV2,-,TRBJ1-2,TGTGCCAGCAGCTCGGTCGGCGCTAACTATGGCTACACCTTC,CASSSVGANYGYTF
-,TRBV10-3,-,TRBJ2-7,TGTGCCATCAGTGCTCACTTAACCTACGAGCAGTACTTC,CAISAHLTYEQYF
-,TRBV7-8,-,TRBJ1-4,TGTGCCAGCAGCATACGACAGGAGAAAGCAACTAATGAAAAACTGTTTTTT,CASSIRQEKATNEKLFF
-,TRBV25-1,TRBD1,TRBJ2-2,TGTGCCAGCAGCGATACCGGGACAGTAAACACCGGGGAGCTGTTTTTT,CASSDTGTVNTGELFF
-,TRBV5-1,-,TRBJ2-2,TGCGCCAGTAGGACAGCGAACACCGGGGAGCTGTTTTTT,CASRTANTGELFF
-,TRBV24-1,-,TRBJ1-2,TGTGCCACCAGTGAAGAAGGGAGCTATGGCTACACCTTC,CATSEEGSYGYTF
-,TRBV28,TRBD1,TRBJ1-2,TGTGCCTGCAGTGGTAGGACAGGGGATGGCTACACCTTC,CACSGRTGDGYTF
-,TRBV20-1,TRBD1,TRBJ2-7,TGCAGTGCCAGGGGGCAGGTCGAGCAGTACTTC,CSARGQVEQYF
-,TRBV2,TRBD2,TRBJ2-1,TGTGCCAGCATGAGGCGCAGCGGGGTACGGGGGACCAATGAGCAGTTCTTC,CASMRRSGVRGTNEQFF
-,TRBV11-2,-,TRBJ1-5,TGTGCCAGCAGCCCGGGGCTCACACTCAATCAGCCCCAGCATTTT,CASSPGLTLNQPQHF
-,TRBV23-1,TRBD1,TRBJ2-7,TGCGCCAGCAGAAACAGGGGGAACTCCTACGAGCAGTACTTC,CASRNRGNSYEQYF
once,TRBV6-6,-,TRBJ1-5,TGTGCCAGCAGTTACTTACAGGATACCCAGCCCCAGCATTTT,CASSYLQDTQPQHF
-,TRBV7-2,-,TRBJ2-3,TGTGCCAGCAGCTTAGGGGACGGCGGCACAGATACGCAGTATTTT,CASSLGDGGTDTQYF
-,TRBV21-1,-,TRBJ1-6,TGTGCCAGCAGCAAAGACGGCCAGGGCGGCTCACCCCTCCACTTT,CASSKDGQGGSPLHF
-,TRBV10-2,-,TRBJ2-7,TGCGCCAGCAGTGGAAGGGACAACTCCTACGAGCAGTACTTC,CASSGRDNSYEQYF
-,TRBV7-2,-,TRBJ2-3,TGTGCCAGCAGCTTAGGAACCGTTCACAGTGATATTGATACGCAGTATTTT,CASSLGTVHSDIDTQYF
-,TRBV25-1,-,TRBJ1-1,TGTGCCAGCAGTGAGGGGGCAACTGAAGCTTTCTTT,CASSEGATEAFF
-,TRBV5-4,TRBD1,TRBJ2-7,TGCGCCAGCAGCCAAGGACAGGGGACGCCTTCATCCTACGAGCAGTACTTC,CASSQGQGTPSSYEQYF
-,TRBV5-6,-,TRBJ2-5,TGTGCCAGCAGCTTGAATAGACTCCAAGAGACCCAGTACTTC,CASSLNRLQETQYF
-,TRBV27,-,TRBJ2-7,TGTGCCAGCACACGGGGAAGCCGGGTCCCTCCGGACGAGCAGTACTTC,CASTRGSRVPPDEQYF
-,TRBV7-9,-,TRBJ1-1,TGTGCCAGCAGCTTAGCGCGCGGGATTGATGGGACTGAAGCTTTCTTT,CASSLARGIDGTEAFF
-,TRBV10-3,TRBD2,TRBJ2-3,TGTGCCATCAGCGCGGGGGGGCTCTCAGATACGCAGTATTTT,CAISAGGLSDTQYF
-,TRBV3-1/TRBV3-2,-,TRBJ1-1,TGTGCCAGCAGCCGAACCGGGAACACTGAAGCTTTCTTT,CASSRTGNTEAFF
once,TRBV27,-,TRBJ2-2,TGTGCCAGCAGTTTGTACGCGAACACCGGGGAGCTGTTTTTT,CASSLYANTGELFF
-,TRBV5-4,-,TRBJ1-2,TGTGCCAGCAGCTTGGTGGGACGGAAAACTAACTATGGCTACACCTTC,CASSLVGRKTNYGYTF
-,TRBV27,TRBD1,TRBJ2-7,TGTGCCAGCAGTCGAGACAGGGCCCCGAGCTCCTACGAGCAGTACTTC,CASSRDRAPSSYEQYF
-,TRBV6-1,TRBD1,TRBJ2-1,TGTGCCAGCAGCCTCGGGACAGACGATGAGCAGTTCTTC,CASSLGTDDEQFF
few,TRBV6-6,-,TRBJ1-1,TGTGCCAGCAGGGTTCAGACTGAAGCTTTCTTT,CASRVQTEAFF
-,TRBV5-6,-,TRBJ1-5,TGTGCCAGCAGCTTGTTCAATCAGCCCCAGCATTTT,CASSLFNQPQHF
-,TRBV9,-,TRBJ1-6,TGTGCCAGCAGCGTGGGGGGGAATAATTCACCCCTCCACTTT,CASSVGGNNSPLHF
-,TRBV18,TRBD2,TRBJ2-1,TGTGCCAGCTCACCTCTTGGGGGGGGAACCTCAGTCGAGCAGTTCTTC,CASSPLGGGTSVEQFF
-,TRBV3-1/TRBV3-2,-,TRBJ1-2,TGTGCCAGCAGCGAAACAGGGAACCGGTTCTATGGCTACACCTTC,CASSETGNRFYGYTF
-,TRBV5-6,TRBD1,TRBJ2-7,TGTGCCAGCAGCAAAGAGACAGGGTTCGTGACCTACGAGCAGTACTTC,CASSKETGFVTYEQYF
-,TRBV19,TRBD1,TRBJ1-1,TGTGCCAGTAGTTCCAGGACAGGGTGGGACACTGAAGCTTTCTTT,CASSSRTGWDTEAFF
-,TRBV9,-,TRBJ1-2,TGTGCCAGCAGCGTAGGGTTGGAGAGAATAAGTGGCTACACCTTC,CASSVGLERISGYTF
-,TRBV29-1,-,TRBJ1-1,TGCAGCGTAGTTTGGAGATTTGGGAACACTGAAGCTTTCTTT,CSVVWRFGNTEAFF
few,TRBV29-1,-,TRBJ1-1,TGCAGCGTTGCGGACACTGAAGCTTTCTTT,CSVADTEAFF
-,TRBV5-5,-,TRBJ1-2,TGTGCCAGCAGCTCCATCATCAACTACTATGGCTACACCTTC,CASSSIINYYGYTF
-,TRBV27,TRBD1,TRBJ2-7,TGTGCCAGCAGTCGAGGACAGGGACCCTACGAGCAGTACTTC,CASSRGQGPYEQYF
-,TRBV15,TRBD2,TRBJ2-3,TGTGCCACCAGCAGAGAGGGACTAGCGGGGGGCGAGGGGTATACGCAGTATTTT,CATSREGLAGGEGYTQYF
-,TRBV19,TRBD1,TRBJ1-2,TGTGCCAGTAGTTCCTTACAGGGGTTCGATGGCTACACCTTC,CASSSLQGFDGYTF
-,TRBV6-5,-,TRBJ1-3,TGTGCCAGCAGGCGTGACTTAGGTGCTGGAAACACCATATATTTT,CASRRDLGAGNTIYF
-,TRBV28,-,TRBJ2-7,TGTGCCAGCAGTTTAAACAGAAAGCTCTACGAGCAGTACTTC,CASSLNRKLYEQYF
-,TRBV2,-,TRBJ1-2,TGTGCCAGCAGTGAACAGGGCTCTAACTATGGCTACACCTTC,CASSEQGSNYGYTF
-,TRBV27,-,TRBJ1-1,TGTGCCAGCACCCCTTTGGGGGGGAACACTGAAGCTTTCTTT,CASTPLGGNTEAFF